The 5 T cell receptor beta chains below were found in one sample sequenced in a study of regulatory T cells in long-lasting Graves disease. The sample's time point: newly diagnosed GD, antithyroid drugs for less than 3 months. Researchers made the TCR library from RNA that was extracted from PBMCs. With iRepertoire HTBI primers and Arm-PCR of CDR3 regions, TCR beta libraries were built. Via MiXCR, TCRdb re-called the multiplex PCR reads, giving one row per CDR3 protein. The table records some 500,000 distinct CDR3 sequences, less than 15% of them present only once. These data were likewise used in another study, on T cells in Graves' hyperthyroidism and ophthalmopathy.

Sequencing used peripheral blood mononuclear cells (PBMCs), obtained at new diagnosis, from a patient treated with antithyroid drugs. Receptors were obtained from a man aged 30 to 45 with Graves disease.

The chain is built from TRBV19 and TRBJ2-7; D is undetermined. Between the trimmed V and J ends, which lost 8 bases and 7 bases, there was a span of 18 bases. In germline, CDR1 is LNHDA, CDR2 SQIVND (reference sequence). The CDR3 is 13 residues long. CDR3 sequence (DNA): TGTGCCAGTCAAGCCCGCCGATCCGTGGAGCAGTACTTC. Its protein product is CASQARRSVEQYF.

This clonotype was picked up many times. This chain uses TRBV24-1 with TRBJ2-5, with TRBD1 identical over 9 bases. Germline CDR1 and CDR2: KGHDR and SFDVKD. V lost 9 bases to trimming and J lost 5 bases; unmatched junction nucleotides: 3. The CDR3 has 12 residues. The CDR3 DNA sequence: TGTGCCACCGGACAGGGGACGGAGACCCAGTACTTC. Amino acids: CATGQGTETQYF.

For this clonotype: With a far larger clone one base away, a read error is the likely cause. The chain employs TRBV7-2 and TRBJ2-4; the match to TRBD1 covers 9 bases. Trimming cost V 6 bases and J 8 bases; bases outside gene matches: 11. Germline V gene lookup returns CDR1 SGHTA and CDR2 FQGNSA. CDR3 size: 15 residues. The CDR3 DNA reads as TGTGCCAGCAGTGGACAGGGGAGGCGCTCGGACATTCAGTACTTC. Protein: CASSGQGRRSDIQYF.

This clonotype was recorded at least ten times. CDR3 bases: TGTGCCAGCAGCCCCCAGGGGGATTCACCCCTCCACTTT. Amino acids: CASSPQGDSPLHF. The chain combines TRBV9 with TRBJ1-6, with 7 nucleotides matching TRBD1. Germline V lookup: CDR1 SGDLS, CDR2 YYNGEE. This CDR3 is built from 13 residues. With V trimmed by 4 bases and J by 8 bases, 3 bases remained unmatched.

At least ten counts were recorded for this clonotype. The V and J genes are TRBV28 and TRBJ1-5; D call uncertain. Per germline, CDR1 MDHEN and CDR2 SYDVKM. The germline V and J ends were trimmed by 7 bases and 0 bases, with 10 bases remaining between them. The CDR3 has 14 amino acids. CDR3 sequence: CASKDGNSNQPQHF. The CDR3 nucleotides are TGTGCCAGCAAGGATGGGAATAGCAATCAGCCCCAGCATTTT. Variable domain in full (rest from reference TRBV28 and TRBJ1-5): DVKVTQSSRYLVKRTGEKVFLECVQDMDHENMFWYRQDPGLGLRLIYFSYDVKMKEKGDIPEGYSVSREKKERFSLILESASTNQTSMYLCASKDGNSNQPQHFGDGTRLSIL.